Below are 18 T cell receptor beta chains sequenced from a single sample in a study of T cell repertoires in cytomegalovirus infection. TCRdb re-analysed the reads in MiXCR, keeping a single row per CDR3 protein. The sample lists about 200,000 distinct CDR3 sequences; 8% to 10% were seen once. The sequencing sample was made of PBMCs. Source of these receptors: a human donor in good health (CMV status not recorded). Some clones in this sample may be carry-over from other donors' samples.

This clonotype showed up many times. V is TRBV7-2 and J is TRBJ2-3; the match to TRBD2 covers 11 bases. V lost 5 bases to trimming and J lost 6 bases; unmatched junction nucleotides: 10. The CDR3 is 16 residues long. The germline V gene encodes CDR1 SGHTA and CDR2 FQGNSA. The CDR3 DNA sequence: TGTGCCAGCAGCGTCCACTCTAGCGGGGGGTGGGATACGCAGTATTTT. It translates to CASSVHSSGGWDTQYF.

This clonotype was seen at least ten times. J is TRBJ1-3 and V is TRBV6-2 or TRBV6-3; D is unclear. Trimming removed 4 bases at V and 0 bases at J, with 19 bases between. Germline values: CDR1 MNHEY, CDR2 SVGEGT. The CDR3 is made up of 18 amino acids. The CDR3 is CASSSPRATYTSGNTIYF. The CDR3 DNA reads TGTGCCAGCAGTTCGCCGAGGGCAACATACACCTCTGGAAACACCATATATTTT.

This clonotype showed up just a few times. This sequence joins TRBV27 and TRBJ1-1, with D tentatively TRBD1 (5 bases). CDR1 and CDR2 (germline): MNHEY, SMNVEV (reference sequence). The V end was cut by 6 bases, the J end by 6 bases, with 17 bases between. The CDR3 contains 14 residues. The CDR3 sequence: CASSYPGGGAEAFF. DNA of the CDR3: TGTGCCAGCAGCTACCCGGGGGGTGGCGCTGAAGCTTTCTTT.

The chain joins TRBV14 to TRBJ2-7, with 9 bases identical to TRBD2. The germline CDR1 and CDR2 sequences are SGHDN and FVKESK. With V trimmed by 4 bases and J by 5 bases, 9 bases remained unmatched. The CDR3 is 15 amino acids. For the CDR3, the DNA is TGTGCCAGCAGCCCCTGGGGACTAGCCCCCCACGAGCAGTACTTC. This codes for CASSPWGLAPHEQYF.

In this sample, this clonotype turned up many times. One junction end does not reproduce the germline sequence, and a read error may be involved. This sequence joins TRBV14 and TRBJ1-5; TRBD1 matches at 8 bases. Germline V lookup: CDR1 SGHDN, CDR2 FVKESK. This CDR3 is 19 amino acids long. The CDR3 region is CVSSQDLDRENYSNQPQHF. For the CDR3, the DNA is TGTGTCAGCAGCCAAGACTTGGACAGGGAGAATTATAGCAATCAGCCCCAGCATTTT.

This clonotype came up many times. This chain joins TRBV12-3 or TRBV12-4 and TRBJ1-5; unclear D gene. The CDR3 sequence is 12 residues long. Trimming left V 5 bases short and J 3 bases short, with 5 bases between. The CDR3 loop reads CASSPYNQPQHF. DNA for the CDR3: TGTGCCAGCAGTCCTTACAATCAGCCCCAGCATTTT.

In this sample, this clonotype turned up many times. This chain connects TRBV15 to TRBJ1-1; D is uncertain. CDR3 length: 15 amino acids. V dropped 1 base and J dropped 0 bases, with 9 bases sitting between them. Germline V CDR1 and CDR2: LNHNV, YYDKDF (reference sequence). The CDR3: CATSRGRILNTEAFF. The CDR3 nucleotides read TGTGCCACCAGCAGAGGTAGGATTCTGAACACTGAAGCTTTCTTT.

About this clonotype: This could be a read error, since a much larger clone is one nucleotide away. V gene TRBV5-4 combines with J gene TRBJ2-7; 8 bases are shared with TRBD1. Germline values: CDR1 SGHNT, CDR2 YYREEE (reference sequence). J was trimmed by 1 base and V by 0 bases; bases with no gene match: 9. CDR3 length: 17 amino acids. The CDR3, as DNA: TGTGCCAGCAGCTTGGAGGGGGTGCGACAGGGGTCCTACGAGCAGTACTTC. Translated: CASSLEGVRQGSYEQYF.

This clonotype was recorded at least ten times. This rearrangement joins TRBV19 to TRBJ1-5, with no clear D. Trimming took 3 bases from V and 1 from J, leaving 10 bases between them. Germline CDR1 LNHDA, CDR2 SQIVND (reference sequence). The CDR3 spans 15 residues. Written as DNA, the CDR3 is TGTGCCAGTAGTATGGCTAGAGGGAGCAATCAGCCCCAGCATTTT. Translating gives CASSMARGSNQPQHF.

This clonotype was picked up many times. This sequence joins TRBV7-2 and TRBJ1-1, with 10 bases that match TRBD1. V gave up 5 bases and J gave up 2 bases; unmatched junction bases: 5. The CDR3 is 15 residues long. Per the germline V gene, CDR1 is SGHTA and CDR2 is FQGNSA. As DNA, the CDR3 is TGTGCCAGCAGCACGACAGGGGGCGGCAACACTGAAGCTTTCTTT. Translating it yields CASSTTGGGNTEAFF.

This clonotype was seen at least ten times. The genes are TRBV7-9 and TRBJ1-5; the match to TRBD1 covers 10 bases. Germline V gives CDR1 SEHNR, CDR2 FQNEAQ (reference sequence). V shed 5 bases, J shed 3 bases, and the junction held 4 bases outside the gene matches. This CDR3 comprises 15 residues. This chain's CDR3 is CASSRGQGYNQPQHF. CDR3 nucleotide sequence: TGTGCCAGCAGCCGGGGACAGGGGTACAATCAGCCCCAGCATTTT.

This sequence joins TRBV20-1 and TRBJ2-1, with 8 bases that match TRBD2. The CDR3 runs 15 residues. Trimming cost V 4 bases and J 7 bases; bases outside gene matches: 12. From germline, CDR1 is DFQATT and CDR2 SNEGSKA (reference sequence). The CDR3 is CSAIIGGANGNEQFF. The CDR3, as DNA: TGCAGTGCTATCATCGGGGGGGCGAACGGGAATGAGCAGTTCTTC.

In this sample, this clonotype turned up many times. The rearrangement joins TRBV27 to TRBJ2-5; 7 bases match TRBD2. The V and J ends lost 10 bases and 5 bases, in that order; junction bases with no gene match: 7. In germline, CDR1 is MNHEY, CDR2 SMNVEV (reference sequence). The CDR3 covers 12 residues. The CDR3, as DNA: TGTGCCACCCGGGGGGTCAAGGAGACCCAGTACTTC. This sequence encodes CATRGVKETQYF.

The chain carries TRBV5-6 and TRBJ1-5; D possibly corresponds to TRBD1 (5 bases). CDR3 length: 16 residues. Trimming stripped 6 bases from V and 0 bases from J, with 16 bases between. The germline gives CDR1 SGHDT, CDR2 YYEEEE. CDR3 protein: CASTTLGQNSNQPQHF. DNA for the CDR3: TGTGCCAGCACGACCCTGGGGCAAAATAGCAATCAGCCCCAGCATTTT.

This clonotype appeared many times. The gene calls are TRBV11-1 and TRBJ2-1; D tentatively reads TRBD1 or TRBD2 (5 bases each). V was pared by 8 bases and J by 5 bases, with 19 bases between. The CDR3 has 15 residues. Germline V CDR1 and CDR2: SGHAT, FQDESV (reference sequence). The CDR3 DNA is TGTGCCAGCGGGTTACAATGGGGGACCGACAATGAGCAGTTCTTC. It codes for CASGLQWGTDNEQFF. Full variable domain (rest looked up from reference TRBV11-1 and TRBJ2-1): EAEVAQSPRYKITEKSQAVAFWCDPISGHATLYWYRQILGQGPELLVQFQDESVVDDSQLPKDRFSAERLKGVDSTLKIQPAELGDSAMYLCASGLQWGTDNEQFFGPGTRLTVL.

V is TRBV7-9 and J is TRBJ2-5, with TRBD2 identical over 10 bases. The V and J ends lost 5 bases and 5 bases, in that order; junction bases with no gene match: 5. Germline V gives CDR1 SEHNR, CDR2 FQNEAQ (reference sequence). This CDR3 is built from 14 residues. The CDR3 loop reads CASSPRTSGETQYF. CDR3 coding DNA: TGTGCCAGCAGCCCCCGGACTAGCGGTGAGACCCAGTACTTC.

This clonotype was detected a few times. This sequence joins TRBV14 and TRBJ1-5, with 7 bases that match TRBD1. Trimming removed 0 bases from V and 2 bases from J; junction bases left unmatched: 16. This CDR3 is 20 amino acids long. CDR1 and CDR2 from the germline V gene are SGHDN and FVKESK. CDR3 protein: CASSQEGSDRARLCNQPQHF. The CDR3 region has the DNA TGTGCCAGCAGCCAAGAGGGAAGTGACAGGGCCCGTTTGTGCAATCAGCCCCAGCATTTT.

This clonotype was seen many times. The genes are TRBV5-1 and TRBJ2-3; D is ambiguous. V was pared by 0 bases and J by 1 base, with 12 bases between. Germline assignment: CDR1 SGHRS and CDR2 YFSETQ. There are 16 residues in the CDR3. The CDR3: CASSLAQRPGTDTQYF. CDR3 coding DNA: TGCGCCAGCAGCTTGGCCCAGCGCCCAGGCACAGATACGCAGTATTTT.